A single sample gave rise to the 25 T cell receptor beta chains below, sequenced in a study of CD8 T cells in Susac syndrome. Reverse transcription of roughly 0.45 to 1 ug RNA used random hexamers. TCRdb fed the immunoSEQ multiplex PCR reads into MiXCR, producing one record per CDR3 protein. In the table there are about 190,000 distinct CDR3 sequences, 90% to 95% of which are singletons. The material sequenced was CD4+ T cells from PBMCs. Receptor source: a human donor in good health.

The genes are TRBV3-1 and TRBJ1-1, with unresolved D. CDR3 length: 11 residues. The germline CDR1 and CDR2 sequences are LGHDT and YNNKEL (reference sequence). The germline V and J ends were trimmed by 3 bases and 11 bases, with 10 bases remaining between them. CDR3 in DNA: TGTGCCAGCAGCCAGAACGGGATCGCTTTCTTT. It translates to CASSQNGIAFF.

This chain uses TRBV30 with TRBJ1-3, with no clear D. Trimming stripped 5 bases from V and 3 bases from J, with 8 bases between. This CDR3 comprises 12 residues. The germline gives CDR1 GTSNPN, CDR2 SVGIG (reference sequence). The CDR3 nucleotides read TGTGCCTGGGCGGACGGTGGAAACACCATATATTTT. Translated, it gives CAWADGGNTIYF.

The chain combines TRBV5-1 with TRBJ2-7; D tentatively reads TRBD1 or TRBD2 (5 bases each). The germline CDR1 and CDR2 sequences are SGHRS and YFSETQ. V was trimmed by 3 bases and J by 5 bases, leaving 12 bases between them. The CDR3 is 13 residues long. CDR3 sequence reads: CASSWGLGDEQYF. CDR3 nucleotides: TGCGCCAGCAGCTGGGGGTTGGGGGACGAGCAGTACTTC.

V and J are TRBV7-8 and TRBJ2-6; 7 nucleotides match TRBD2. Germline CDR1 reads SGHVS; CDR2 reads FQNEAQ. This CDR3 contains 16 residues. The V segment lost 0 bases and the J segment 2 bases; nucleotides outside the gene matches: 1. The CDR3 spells CASSLAGGTGANVLTF. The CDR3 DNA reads TGTGCCAGCAGCTTAGCGGGGGGGACTGGGGCCAACGTCCTGACTTTC.

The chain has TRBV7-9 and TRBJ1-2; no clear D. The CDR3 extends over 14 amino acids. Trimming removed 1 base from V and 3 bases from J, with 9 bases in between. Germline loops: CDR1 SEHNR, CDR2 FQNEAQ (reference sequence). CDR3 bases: TGTGCCAGCAGCTTAGACGGGTCTCACTATGGCTACACCTTC. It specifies CASSLDGSHYGYTF.

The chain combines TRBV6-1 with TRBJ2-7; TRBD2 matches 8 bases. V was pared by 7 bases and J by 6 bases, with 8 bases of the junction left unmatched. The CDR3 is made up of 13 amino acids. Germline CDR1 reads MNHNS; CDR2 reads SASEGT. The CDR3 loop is CASTDRGGGEQYF. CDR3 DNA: TGTGCCAGCACCGACCGGGGGGGCGGCGAGCAGTACTTC.

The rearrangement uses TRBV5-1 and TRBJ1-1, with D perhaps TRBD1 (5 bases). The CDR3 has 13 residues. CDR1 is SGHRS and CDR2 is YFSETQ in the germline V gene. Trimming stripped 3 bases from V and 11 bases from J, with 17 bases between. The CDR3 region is CASSSGERGRAFF. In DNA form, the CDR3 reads TGCGCCAGCAGCTCGGGGGAGAGAGGGAGGGCTTTCTTT.

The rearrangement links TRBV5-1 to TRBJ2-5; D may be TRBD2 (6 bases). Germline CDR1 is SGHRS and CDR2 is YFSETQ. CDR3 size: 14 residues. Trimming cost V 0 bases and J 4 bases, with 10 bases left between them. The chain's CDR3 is CASSLAAGTETQYF. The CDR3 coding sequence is TGCGCCAGCAGCTTGGCCGCGGGGACAGAGACCCAGTACTTC.

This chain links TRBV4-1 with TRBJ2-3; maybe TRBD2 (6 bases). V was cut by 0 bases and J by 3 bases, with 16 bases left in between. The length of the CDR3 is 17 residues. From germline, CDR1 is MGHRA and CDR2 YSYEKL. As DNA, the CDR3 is TGCGCCAGCAGCCAAGAAGGTAGTCTAGGAGGGACAGATACGCAGTATTTT. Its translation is CASSQEGSLGGTDTQYF.

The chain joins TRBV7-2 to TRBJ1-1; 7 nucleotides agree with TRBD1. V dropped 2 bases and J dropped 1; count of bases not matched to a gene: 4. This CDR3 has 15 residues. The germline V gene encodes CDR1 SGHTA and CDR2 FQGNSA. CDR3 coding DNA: TGTGCCAGCAGCTTACAAGGGGGCCGGAACACTGAAGCTTTCTTT. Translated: CASSLQGGRNTEAFF.

The CDR3 loop reads CASSRRTGNTGELFF. The DNA of the CDR3 is TGTGCCAGCAGCCGGCGGACAGGGAACACCGGGGAGCTGTTTTTT. This sequence joins TRBV3-1 and TRBJ2-2; 7 bases fit TRBD1. The junction had 3 bases not matched to a gene; V was cut back by 4 bases and J by 1 base. This CDR3 region has 15 residues. CDR1 and CDR2 from the germline V gene are LGHDT and YNNKEL (reference sequence).

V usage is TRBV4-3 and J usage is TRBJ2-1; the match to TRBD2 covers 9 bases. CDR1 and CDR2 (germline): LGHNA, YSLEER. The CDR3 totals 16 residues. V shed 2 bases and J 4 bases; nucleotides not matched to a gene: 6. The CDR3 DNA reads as TGCGCCAGCAGCCAACTGATAGCGGGGGCGTACAATGAGCAGTTCTTC. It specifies CASSQLIAGAYNEQFF.

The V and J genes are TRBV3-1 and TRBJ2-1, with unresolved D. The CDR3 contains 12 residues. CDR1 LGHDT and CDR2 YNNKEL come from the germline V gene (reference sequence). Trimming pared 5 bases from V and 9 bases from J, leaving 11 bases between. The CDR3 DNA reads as TGTGCCAGCAGCTCGTGGACCACTGAGCAGTTCTTC. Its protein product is CASSSWTTEQFF.

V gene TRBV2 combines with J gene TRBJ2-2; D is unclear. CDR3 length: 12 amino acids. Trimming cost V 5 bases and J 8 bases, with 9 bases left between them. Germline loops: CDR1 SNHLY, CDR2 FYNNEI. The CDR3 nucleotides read TGTGCCAGCAGTACCGGTCGGGGGGAGCTGTTTTTT. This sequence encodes CASSTGRGELFF.

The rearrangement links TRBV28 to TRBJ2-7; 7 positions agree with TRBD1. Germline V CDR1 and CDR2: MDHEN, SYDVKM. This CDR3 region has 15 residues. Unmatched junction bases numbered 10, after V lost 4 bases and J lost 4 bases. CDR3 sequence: CASSSLQGSVYEQYF. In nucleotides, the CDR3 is TGTGCCAGCAGTTCCCTACAGGGGTCCGTATACGAGCAGTACTTC. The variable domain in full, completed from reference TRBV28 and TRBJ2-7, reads DVKVTQSSRYLVKRTGEKVFLECVQDMDHENMFWYRQDPGLGLRLIYFSYDVKMKEKGDIPEGYSVSREKKERFSLILESASTNQTSMYLCASSSLQGSVYEQYFGPGTRLTVT.

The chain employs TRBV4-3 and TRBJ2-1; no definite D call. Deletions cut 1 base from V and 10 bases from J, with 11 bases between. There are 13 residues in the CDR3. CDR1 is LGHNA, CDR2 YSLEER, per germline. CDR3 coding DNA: TGCGCCAGCAGCCAAGGACTGGGTAGGGAGCAGTTCTTC. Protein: CASSQGLGREQFF.

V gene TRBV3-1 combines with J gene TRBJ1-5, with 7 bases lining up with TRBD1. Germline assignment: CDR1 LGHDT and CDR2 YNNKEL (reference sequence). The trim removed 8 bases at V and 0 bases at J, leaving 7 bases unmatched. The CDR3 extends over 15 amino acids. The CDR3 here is CASSRDSFSNQPQHF. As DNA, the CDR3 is TGTGCCAGCTCGAGGGACAGTTTTAGCAATCAGCCCCAGCATTTT.

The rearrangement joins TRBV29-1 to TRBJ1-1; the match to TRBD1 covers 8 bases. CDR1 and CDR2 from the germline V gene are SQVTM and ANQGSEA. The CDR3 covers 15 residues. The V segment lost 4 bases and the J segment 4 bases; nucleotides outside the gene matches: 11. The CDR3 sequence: CSVGGQGARVTEAFF. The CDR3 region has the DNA TGCAGCGTTGGGGGCCAGGGGGCCCGTGTCACTGAAGCTTTCTTT.

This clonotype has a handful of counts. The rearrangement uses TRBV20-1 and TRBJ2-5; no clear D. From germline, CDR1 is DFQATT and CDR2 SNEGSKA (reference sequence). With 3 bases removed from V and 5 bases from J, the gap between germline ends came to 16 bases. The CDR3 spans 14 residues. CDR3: CSARSVDIGETQYF. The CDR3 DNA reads TGCAGTGCTAGGTCGGTCGACATCGGGGAGACCCAGTACTTC.

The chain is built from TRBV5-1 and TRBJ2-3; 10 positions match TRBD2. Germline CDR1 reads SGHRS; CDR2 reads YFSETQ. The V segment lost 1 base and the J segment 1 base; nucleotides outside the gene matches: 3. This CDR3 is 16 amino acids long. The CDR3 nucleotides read TGCGCCAGCAGCTTGCCCGGGACTAGCGGCACAGATACGCAGTATTTT. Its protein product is CASSLPGTSGTDTQYF.

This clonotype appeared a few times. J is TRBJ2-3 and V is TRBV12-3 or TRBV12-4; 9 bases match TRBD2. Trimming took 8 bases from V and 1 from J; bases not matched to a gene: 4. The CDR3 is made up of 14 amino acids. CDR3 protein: CASSPSGGTDTQYF. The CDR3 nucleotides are TGTGCCAGCTCGCCTAGCGGGGGCACAGATACGCAGTATTTT.

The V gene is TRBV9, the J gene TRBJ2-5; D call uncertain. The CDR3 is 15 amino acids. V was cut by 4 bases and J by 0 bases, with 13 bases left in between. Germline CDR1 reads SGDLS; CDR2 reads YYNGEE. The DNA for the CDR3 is TGTGCCAGCAGCCCCAGCAGTCTACACCAAGAGACCCAGTACTTC. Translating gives CASSPSSLHQETQYF. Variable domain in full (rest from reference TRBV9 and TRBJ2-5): DSGVTQTPKHLITATGQRVTLRCSPRSGDLSVYWYQQSLDQGLQFLIQYYNGEERAKGNILERFSAQQFPDLHSELNLSSLELGDSALYFCASSPSSLHQETQYFGPGTRLLVL.

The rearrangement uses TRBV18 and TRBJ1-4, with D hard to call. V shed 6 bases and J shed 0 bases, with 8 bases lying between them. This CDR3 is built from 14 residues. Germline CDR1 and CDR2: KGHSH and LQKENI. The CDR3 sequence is CASSARSTNEKLFF. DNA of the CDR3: TGTGCCAGCTCCGCCCGGTCAACTAATGAAAAACTGTTTTTT.

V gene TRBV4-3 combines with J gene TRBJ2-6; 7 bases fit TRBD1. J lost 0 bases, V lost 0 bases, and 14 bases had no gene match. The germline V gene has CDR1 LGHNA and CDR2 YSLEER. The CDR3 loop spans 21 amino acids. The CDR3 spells CASSQDVRGRDVSSGANVLTF. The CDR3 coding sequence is TGCGCCAGCAGCCAAGATGTGAGGGGGCGAGACGTCAGCTCTGGGGCCAACGTCCTGACTTTC.

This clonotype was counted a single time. CDR3: CASSSGLAGGTETQYF. Written as DNA, the CDR3 is TGTGCCAGCAGTTCAGGACTAGCGGGGGGCACGGAGACCCAGTACTTC. The rearrangement uses TRBV5-4 and TRBJ2-5; 14 bases fit TRBD2. Germline-derived CDR1 and CDR2 are SGHNT and YYREEE (reference sequence). The J segment lost 5 bases and the V segment lost 5 bases, leaving 8 bases of the junction unmatched. This CDR3 region has 16 residues.